The 22 T cell receptor beta chains presented below share a single source sample, sequenced in a study of post-analysis software for immune sequencing data. TCR beta cDNA libraries included unique molecular identifiers. TCRdb reanalysed the PCR reads using MiXCR and keeps one entry per CDR3 protein. Of about 460,000 distinct CDR3 sequences listed, roughly 45% were seen once; the top ten hold about 12%. Study-wide results and limits: In patients, TRBV5-6, TRBV5-1 and TRBV20-1 belonged to roughly five TRBV segments found more frequently than in controls.

Antigens of these TCRs are unknown. The sample consisted of blood. The receptors derive from a girl aged 5 to 17 with multiple sclerosis.

The chain is built from TRBV6-5 and TRBJ2-3; 8 bases map to TRBD2. The germline CDR1 and CDR2 sequences are MNHEY and SVGAGI. With 6 bases clipped from V and 2 bases from J, the junction kept 4 bases outside the gene matches. This CDR3 region has 14 residues. The CDR3 DNA sequence: TGTGCCAGCAGGGATAGCGGGAACACAGATACGCAGTATTTT. Translating it yields CASRDSGNTDTQYF.

The chain couples TRBV6-1 to TRBJ2-5; TRBD1 agrees at 7 bases. CDR3 size: 13 residues. The germline CDR1 and CDR2 sequences are MNHNS and SASEGT. J lost 9 bases, V lost 4 bases, and 8 bases had no gene match. The CDR3 nucleotides read TGTGCCAGCAGTGTTACAGGGGAGTTGGCCCAGTACTTC. Its protein product is CASSVTGELAQYF.

This clonotype was detected only a few times. This chain connects TRBV20-1 to TRBJ1-2; D is perhaps TRBD1 (5 bases). Germline CDR1 reads DFQATT; CDR2 reads SNEGSKA (reference sequence). The CDR3 spans 13 residues. Trimming removed 0 bases from V and 6 bases from J, with 11 bases in between. The CDR3 spells CSARDSSRDGYTF. The DNA of the CDR3 is TGCAGTGCTAGAGATAGTTCCAGGGATGGCTACACCTTC.

The CDR3, as DNA: TGCAGCGTTGAGGCAGGGGGCGAGGACACTGAAGCTTTCTTT. It is translated as CSVEAGGEDTEAFF. V usage is TRBV29-1 and J usage is TRBJ1-1, with TRBD1 matching 8 bases. The V gene's germline CDR1 is SQVTM and CDR2 ANQGSEA. This CDR3 has 14 residues. V gave up 3 bases and J gave up 3 bases; unmatched junction bases: 6. The complete variable domain, with remaining parts taken from reference TRBV29-1 and TRBJ1-1, reads SAVISQKPSRDICQRGTSLTIQCQVDSQVTMMFWYRQQPGQSLTLIATANQGSEATYESGFVIDKFPISRPNLTFSTLTVSNMSPEDSSIYLCSVEAGGEDTEAFFGQGTRLTVV.

The chain recombines TRBV27 with TRBJ1-2; 7 bases map to TRBD1. V shed 5 bases, J shed 3 bases, and the junction held 9 bases outside the gene matches. The CDR3 totals 15 residues. Germline values: CDR1 MNHEY, CDR2 SMNVEV (reference sequence). Written as DNA, the CDR3 is TGTGCCAGCAGTCCACAGGGGATTAGCTACTATGGCTACACCTTC. This sequence encodes CASSPQGISYYGYTF.

The V gene is TRBV20-1, the J gene TRBJ2-7; 7 nucleotides agree with TRBD1. Trimming at V came to 5 bases and at J to 0 bases, leaving 4 bases not matched to a gene. Germline V gene lookup returns CDR1 DFQATT and CDR2 SNEGSKA (reference sequence). The CDR3 has 13 amino acids. The CDR3 DNA is TGCAGTGCTTTAGACAGGGTCTCCTACGAGCAGTACTTC. Its translation is CSALDRVSYEQYF.

V is TRBV7-8 and J is TRBJ1-6; TRBD1 might be the D (5 bases). This CDR3 is 20 amino acids long. Trimming took off 6 bases at V and 0 bases at J, with 24 bases between the two ends. Germline-derived CDR1 and CDR2 are SGHVS and FQNEAQ. The DNA for the CDR3 is TGTGCCAGCAGGGTTACCCCCGGAGCAGGGATGAGCTCCTATAATTCACCCCTCCACTTT. This translates into CASRVTPGAGMSSYNSPLHF.

V gene TRBV20-1 combines with J gene TRBJ2-1; 10 nucleotides agree with TRBD2. This CDR3 contains 18 residues. The V gene end was trimmed by 1 base and the J gene end by 6 bases; junction bases not matched to a gene: 15. Germline V gives CDR1 DFQATT, CDR2 SNEGSKA (reference sequence). This chain's CDR3 is CSARVRGELAGSGNEQFF. In DNA form, the CDR3 reads TGCAGTGCTAGAGTTCGGGGGGAACTAGCGGGATCAGGCAATGAGCAGTTCTTC.

This clonotype occurred a few times. This chain links TRBV14 with TRBJ1-2; the D is unclear. Trimming cost V 1 base and J 2 bases, with 5 bases left between them. The CDR3 consists of 13 residues. Germline V gene data show CDR1 as SGHDN and CDR2 as FVKESK. The CDR3 region has the DNA TGTGCCAGCAGCCAAGCCCGGAACTATGGCTACACCTTC. Its protein product is CASSQARNYGYTF. The full variable domain, completed using reference TRBV14 and TRBJ1-2, is EAGVTQFPSHSVIEKGQTVTLRCDPISGHDNLYWYRRVMGKEIKFLLHFVKESKQDESGMPNNRFLAERTGGTYSTLKVQPAELEDSGVYFCASSQARNYGYTFGSGTRLTVV.

This clonotype was seen a few times. This sequence joins TRBV20-1 and TRBJ1-1; D unclear. V lost 2 bases and J lost 5, with 9 bases in between. The CDR3 extends over 12 amino acids. Germline CDR1 reads DFQATT; CDR2 reads SNEGSKA (reference sequence). Written as DNA, the CDR3 is TGCAGTGCTAGAAATTCGGGAACTGAAGCTTTCTTT. This encodes CSARNSGTEAFF.

This clonotype came up a few times. The gene calls are TRBV28 and TRBJ2-7; D is undetermined. The CDR3 has 16 residues. The V end was cut by 3 bases, the J end by 4 bases, with 19 bases between. From germline, CDR1 is MDHEN and CDR2 SYDVKM. The CDR3 loop is CASSFPSSLGGYEQYF. The CDR3 DNA sequence: TGTGCCAGCAGTTTTCCCTCCTCCTTGGGTGGATACGAGCAGTACTTC.

J is TRBJ1-4 and V is TRBV27; D may be TRBD1 (5 bases). Germline CDR1 and CDR2: MNHEY and SMNVEV (reference sequence). The V end was cut by 2 bases, the J end by 5 bases, with 18 bases between. CDR3 length: 17 residues. The CDR3 DNA reads as TGTGCCAGCAGTTTAAGACCTCGACAGACATTAAATGAAAAACTGTTTTTT. Amino acids: CASSLRPRQTLNEKLFF.

CDR3 DNA sequence: TGTGCCATCACCCTACTAGCGGGAGGATCTAATGAGCAGTTCTTC. This gives the protein CAITLLAGGSNEQFF. The genes are TRBV12-3 or TRBV12-4 and TRBJ2-1; 12 nucleotides line up with TRBD2. This CDR3 spans 15 amino acids. The V segment lost 10 bases and the J segment 7 bases; nucleotides outside the gene matches: 11.

For this clonotype: Since no conserved phenylalanine or tryptophan closes the CDR3, a read error is the likely cause. The chain has TRBV6-6 and TRBJ2-7; D is uncertain. The J call is in doubt because the DNA end fits TRBJ2-5 better. This CDR3 has 16 residues. Germline CDR1 and CDR2: MNHNY and SVGAGI (reference sequence). The CDR3 here is CASSYSLTPTQETQYC. The CDR3 coding sequence is TGTGCCAGCAGTTACTCGTTGACTCCGACCCAAGAGACCCAGTACTGC.

This clonotype has just one count. V and J are TRBV21-1 and TRBJ2-1. TRBV21-1 is labeled a pseudogene. The CDR3 is made up of 14 amino acids. CDR3 DNA: TGTGCCAGCAGCAAACTAACGGAATACAATGAGCAGTTCTTC. Translation: CASSKLTEYNEQFF.

The rearrangement uses TRBV29-1 and TRBJ1-2; 7 bases map to TRBD1. Unmatched junction bases numbered 7, after V lost 3 bases and J lost 6 bases. The germline V gene has CDR1 SQVTM and CDR2 ANQGSEA. This CDR3 spans 13 amino acids. CDR3 bases: TGCAGCGTTGAGGCAGGGGGTAGGAATGGCTACACCTTC. Its protein is CSVEAGGRNGYTF.

The J gene is TRBJ1-5, the V gene TRBV24-1, with 7 bases lining up with TRBD1. Germline-derived CDR1 and CDR2 are KGHDR and SFDVKD. With 6 bases clipped from V and 4 bases from J, the junction kept 8 bases outside the gene matches. The CDR3 consists of 15 residues. CDR3 sequence (DNA): TGTGCCACCAGTACCACAGGGGTAGGGAATCAGCCCCAGCATTTT. Its protein is CATSTTGVGNQPQHF.

The gene calls are TRBV20-1 and TRBJ2-1; 9 bases line up with TRBD1. Germline lookup yields CDR1 DFQATT and CDR2 SNEGSKA (reference sequence). CDR3 length: 15 amino acids. J lost 6 bases, V lost 0 bases, and 6 bases had no gene match. CDR3 protein: CSAREGQGGRNEQFF. CDR3 DNA: TGCAGTGCTAGAGAGGGACAGGGTGGTCGCAATGAGCAGTTCTTC.

Comments on this clonotype: It may be a read error: a sequence one base away is much more abundant. Here the CDR3 DNA reads TGTGCCAGCAGTTTTTTCGGGCCCTACGGGCAGTACTTC. Translated, it gives CASSFFGPYGQYF. This sequence joins TRBV12-3 or TRBV12-4 and TRBJ2-7; D remains unclear. The CDR3 loop spans 13 amino acids.

This rearrangement joins TRBV7-2 to TRBJ2-7; D not certain. CDR3 length equals 12 residues. Trimming shortened V by 3 bases and J by 3 bases, and 6 bases separated the two germline ends. Per germline, CDR1 SGHTA and CDR2 FQGNSA. The CDR3 protein is CASSFTGYEQYF. The CDR3 region has the DNA TGTGCCAGCAGCTTTACCGGCTACGAGCAGTACTTC.

V gene TRBV7-6 combines with J gene TRBJ2-2, with TRBD1 as a possible D gene (7 bases). The CDR3 sequence is 13 residues long. V was pared by 3 bases and J by 6 bases, with 8 bases between. The germline V gene has CDR1 SGHVS and CDR2 FNYEAQ. The CDR3: CASSFRGAGELFF. The CDR3 DNA reads TGTGCCAGCAGCTTCAGGGGGGCCGGGGAGCTGTTTTTT.

The rearrangement joins TRBV15 to TRBJ2-5, with TRBD2 matching 8 bases. Per the germline V gene, CDR1 is LNHNV and CDR2 is YYDKDF (reference sequence). This CDR3 has 15 residues. Losses at the gene ends were 0 bases for V and 5 bases for J; bases not matched to a gene: 5. CDR3 nucleotides: TGTGCCACCAGCAGAGACATGACTAGCGTGGAGACCCAGTACTTC. Its translation: CATSRDMTSVETQYF.